The present entry profiles one T cell receptor beta chain with its context. The sample belongs to a study of technical replicates of blood from several donors. Method: immunoSEQ multiplex PCR; TCRdb's copy keeps in-frame clones and lacks some. Among tens of thousands of clones listed, 92% were seen once. V was trimmed by 6 bases and J by 4 bases, leaving 11 bases between them. Germline V gene data show CDR1 as LNHNV and CDR2 as YYDKDF (reference sequence). The CDR3 extends over 13 amino acids. Sequenced sample: T cells isolated from PBMCs. The sequence came from a human donor in good health. The chain uses TRBV15 and TRBJ2-3; TRBD2 is a possible D gene (5 bases). CDR3 in DNA: TGTGCCACCAGAGGGAGAGGATCAGATACGCAGTATTTT. Translation gives CATRGRGSDTQYF.